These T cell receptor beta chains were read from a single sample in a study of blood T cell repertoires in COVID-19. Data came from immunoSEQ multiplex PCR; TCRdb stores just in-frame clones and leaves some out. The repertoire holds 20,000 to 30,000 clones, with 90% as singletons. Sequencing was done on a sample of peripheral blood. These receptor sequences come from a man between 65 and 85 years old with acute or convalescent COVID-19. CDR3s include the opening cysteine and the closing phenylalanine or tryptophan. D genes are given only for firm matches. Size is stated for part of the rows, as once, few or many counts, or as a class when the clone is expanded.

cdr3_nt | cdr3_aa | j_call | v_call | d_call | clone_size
TGTGCCAGCAGCCACCCGGGACAGGGGGTCTACAATGAGCAGTTCTTC | CASSHPGQGVYNEQFF | TRBJ2-1 | TRBV9 | TRBD1 | -
TGTGCCAGCAGTGGGGCCGGACTAGTAAACACCATATATTTT | CASSGAGLVNTIYF | TRBJ1-3 | TRBV25-1 | - | once
TGTGCCAGCAGCTTCCCTGAGAGGGGAAACACCATATATTTT | CASSFPERGNTIYF | TRBJ1-3 | TRBV3-1/TRBV3-2 | - | -
TGTGCCAGCAGCTTGGCGGCAGGGGACACTGAAGCTTTCTTT | CASSLAAGDTEAFF | TRBJ1-1 | TRBV5-6 | - | -
TGTGCCAGCAGCTTGGGTAGGGCAGGACATCAGTACTTC | CASSLGRAGHQYF | TRBJ2-5 | TRBV5-6 | - | -
TGTGCCACCTCGGACAGTTACACAGATACGCAGTATTTT | CATSDSYTDTQYF | TRBJ2-3 | TRBV24-1 | - | -
TGTGCCAGCAGCCAAAACCTAGCGGCCAACACCGGGGAGCTGTTTTTT | CASSQNLAANTGELFF | TRBJ2-2 | TRBV11-2 | TRBD2 | -
TGTGCCAGCAGTTTATCGGTGGGGACAGGTCGCACCGGGGAGCTGTTTTTT | CASSLSVGTGRTGELFF | TRBJ2-2 | TRBV27 | TRBD1 | -
TGTGCCAGCAGTTACTCCGCGTCCCGCGGAGATCAGCCCCAGCATTTT | CASSYSASRGDQPQHF | TRBJ1-5 | TRBV6-5 | - | -
TGCAGTGCCAGGGAAGACTATGGCTACACCTTC | CSAREDYGYTF | TRBJ1-2 | TRBV20-1 | - | -
TGCAGCGTGGCCTTGGGGGGGTGGACCACTGAAGCTTTCTTT | CSVALGGWTTEAFF | TRBJ1-1 | TRBV29-1 | - | once
TGTGCCAGTAGCCCTGGGACTAGCCAGGAGACCCAGTACTTC | CASSPGTSQETQYF | TRBJ2-5 | TRBV19 | TRBD2 | -
TGTGCCAGCAGCGACGGACTAGCGTTAAAGCAGTACTTC | CASSDGLALKQYF | TRBJ2-7 | TRBV7-3 | TRBD2 | once
TGTGCCAGCAGCTCTCCGAAAACGAGAGCGGGAGGCCACCAAGAGACCCAGTACTTC | CASSSPKTRAGGHQETQYF | TRBJ2-5 | TRBV21-1 | - | -
TGTGCCAGCAGCTTGGGACTAGCGGGAGGGACAATCCAAGAGACCCAGTACTTC | CASSLGLAGGTIQETQYF | TRBJ2-5 | TRBV5-4 | TRBD2 | -
TGTGCCAGCAGCTTAGGATGGGGGGAAAGGCCCTACAATGAGCAGTTCTTC | CASSLGWGERPYNEQFF | TRBJ2-1 | TRBV11-2 | - | -
TGTGCCAGCAGTGAAGTTCTCAGGGGAGAGGGTGGCTACACCTTC | CASSEVLRGEGGYTF | TRBJ1-2 | TRBV6-1 | - | -
TGCGCCAGCAGCCAAGCGTCAATTCCAGGGGACACTGAAGCTTTCTTT | CASSQASIPGDTEAFF | TRBJ1-1 | TRBV4-3 | - | -
TGTGCCAGCAGTCCGAGACAGGGGGGAAATTCACCCCTCCACTTT | CASSPRQGGNSPLHF | TRBJ1-6 | TRBV2 | TRBD1 | -
TGTGCCAGCAGCCGGGACAGCCAGGAGGAAAAACTGTTTTTT | CASSRDSQEEKLFF | TRBJ1-4 | TRBV5-4 | TRBD1 | -
TGTGCCAGCAGTTTCCGTGGACTAGCGGGAGGTTTAGCCTTCAGCACAGATACGCAGTATTTT | CASSFRGLAGGLAFSTDTQYF | TRBJ2-3 | TRBV27 | TRBD2 | -
TGTGCCAGCGGAGGGGGGGACAGGGGGAACTATGGCTACACCTTC | CASGGGDRGNYGYTF | TRBJ1-2 | TRBV2 | TRBD1 | -
TGCGCCAGCAGCCAGGGACAGGGGTGGGATGGCTACACCTTC | CASSQGQGWDGYTF | TRBJ1-2 | TRBV4-3 | TRBD1 | -
TGTGCCAGCAGCTATAGGGGTGAGGACACTGAAGCTTTCTTT | CASSYRGEDTEAFF | TRBJ1-1 | TRBV5-4 | - | -
TGTGCCAGCAGCTTATTAGCCGAAAAACTGTTTTTT | CASSLLAEKLFF | TRBJ1-4 | TRBV7-9 | - | -
TGTGCCAGCAGCCCCACCCTCGACACCCAAGAGACCCAGTACTTC | CASSPTLDTQETQYF | TRBJ2-5 | TRBV9 | - | -
TGTGCCAGCATGGGAGACACCTTCTCTGGAAACACCATATATTTT | CASMGDTFSGNTIYF | TRBJ1-3 | TRBV2 | - | -
TGTGCCATCAGTGAGTTTCAGGGAAGTGATGAAAAACTGTTTTTT | CAISEFQGSDEKLFF | TRBJ1-4 | TRBV10-3 | - | -
TGTGCCAGCTCACTCATACAGGGCCCTAATGAAAAACTGTTTTTT | CASSLIQGPNEKLFF | TRBJ1-4 | TRBV18 | - | medium-sized
TGTGCCAGCACCCTGGCCCACATTCAGTACTTC | CASTLAHIQYF | TRBJ2-4 | TRBV6-5 | - | -
TGCAGTGCTAACAGGCGAGATACGCAGTATTTT | CSANRRDTQYF | TRBJ2-3 | TRBV20-1 | - | -
TGTGCCAGCAGCTTGGCCGGGACGGGACATTTTAGTGAGCAGTTCTTC | CASSLAGTGHFSEQFF | TRBJ2-1 | TRBV5-8 | - | -
TGTGCCAGCAGCTCCTCCCCGCTAGCGGGAGAAAGTGAAAAACTGTTTTTT | CASSSSPLAGESEKLFF | TRBJ1-4 | TRBV5-4 | - | -
TGCGCCAGCAGCCAAGCCGGGACGGGAGCCTACGAGCAGTACTTC | CASSQAGTGAYEQYF | TRBJ2-7 | TRBV4-3 | - | -
TGTGCCAGCAGTTCTCCTAGCAACAATGAGCAGTTCTTC | CASSSPSNNEQFF | TRBJ2-1 | TRBV6-2/TRBV6-3 | - | few
TGTGCCAGCAGCTTACGGACACAGGACAATGAGCAGTTCTTC | CASSLRTQDNEQFF | TRBJ2-1 | TRBV7-3 | - | -
TGTGCCAGCAGCTTGGATTCAGGATTAACCTACGAGCAGTACTTC | CASSLDSGLTYEQYF | TRBJ2-7 | TRBV5-5 | - | -
TGTGCCAGCAGCGTAGATGTAGCTAGCGGTTACGAGCAGTACTTC | CASSVDVASGYEQYF | TRBJ2-7 | TRBV9 | TRBD2 | -